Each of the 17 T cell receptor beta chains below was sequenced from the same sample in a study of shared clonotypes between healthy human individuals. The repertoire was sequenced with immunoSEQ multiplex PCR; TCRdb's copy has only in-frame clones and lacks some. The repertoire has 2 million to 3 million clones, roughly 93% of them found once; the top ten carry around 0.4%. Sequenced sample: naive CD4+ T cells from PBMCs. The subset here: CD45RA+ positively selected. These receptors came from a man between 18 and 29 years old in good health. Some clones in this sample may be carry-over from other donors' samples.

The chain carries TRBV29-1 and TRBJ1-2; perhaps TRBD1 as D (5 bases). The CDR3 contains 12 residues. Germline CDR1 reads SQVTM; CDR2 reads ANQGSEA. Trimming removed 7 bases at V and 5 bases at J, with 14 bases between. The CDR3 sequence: CSAVGGVYGYTF. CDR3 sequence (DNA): TGCAGCGCCGTGGGGGGGGTTTATGGCTACACCTTC.

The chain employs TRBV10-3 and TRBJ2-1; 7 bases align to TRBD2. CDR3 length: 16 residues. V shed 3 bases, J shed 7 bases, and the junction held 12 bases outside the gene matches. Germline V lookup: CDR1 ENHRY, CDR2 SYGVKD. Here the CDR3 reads CAISDLTVGRGNEQFF. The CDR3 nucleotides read TGTGCCATCAGTGATCTAACGGTTGGGCGGGGGAATGAGCAGTTCTTC.

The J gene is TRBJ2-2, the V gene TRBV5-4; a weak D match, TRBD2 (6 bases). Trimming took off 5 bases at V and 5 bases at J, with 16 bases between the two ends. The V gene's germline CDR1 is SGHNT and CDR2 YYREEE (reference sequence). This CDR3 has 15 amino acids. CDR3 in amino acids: CASSGETRRTGELFF. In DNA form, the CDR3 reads TGTGCCAGCAGTGGAGAGACTAGAAGGACCGGGGAGCTGTTTTTT.

Here the CDR3 reads CASSPGQGSPNQPQHF. The CDR3 bases are TGTGCCAGCAGCCCTGGACAGGGCTCCCCCAATCAGCCCCAGCATTTT. The chain has TRBV7-9 and TRBJ1-5; 8 nucleotides align to TRBD1. The CDR3 runs 16 residues. The germline gives CDR1 SEHNR, CDR2 FQNEAQ (reference sequence). V lost 5 bases and J lost 3; bases outside the gene matches: 9.

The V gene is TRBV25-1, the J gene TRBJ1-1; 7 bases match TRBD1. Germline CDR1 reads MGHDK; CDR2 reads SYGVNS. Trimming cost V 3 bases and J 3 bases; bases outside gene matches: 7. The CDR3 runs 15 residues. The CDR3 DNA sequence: TGTGCCAGCAGTGATTGGGGGACAGCTCACACTGAAGCTTTCTTT. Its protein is CASSDWGTAHTEAFF. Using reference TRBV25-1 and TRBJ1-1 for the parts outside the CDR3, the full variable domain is EADIYQTPRYLVIGTGKKITLECSQTMGHDKMYWYQQDPGMELHLIHYSYGVNSTEKGDLSSESTVSRIRTEHFPLTLESARPSHTSQYLCASSDWGTAHTEAFFGQGTRLTVV.

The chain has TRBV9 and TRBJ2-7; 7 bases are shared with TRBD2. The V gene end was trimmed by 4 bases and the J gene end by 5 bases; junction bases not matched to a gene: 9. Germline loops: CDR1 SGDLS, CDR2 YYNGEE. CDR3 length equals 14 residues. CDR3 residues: CASSPRGGLNEQYF. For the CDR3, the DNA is TGTGCCAGCAGCCCCCGGGGAGGGCTGAACGAGCAGTACTTC.

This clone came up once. The CDR3 protein is CASSPPGTSNQPQHF. The CDR3 nucleotides read TGTGCCAGCAGCCCCCCAGGGACTAGCAATCAGCCCCAGCATTTT. V and J are TRBV6-6 and TRBJ1-5; TRBD1 might be the D (5 bases). This CDR3 contains 15 residues. V gave up 6 bases and J gave up 0 bases, with 12 bases separating them. Germline CDR1 reads MNHNY; CDR2 reads SVGAGI (reference sequence).

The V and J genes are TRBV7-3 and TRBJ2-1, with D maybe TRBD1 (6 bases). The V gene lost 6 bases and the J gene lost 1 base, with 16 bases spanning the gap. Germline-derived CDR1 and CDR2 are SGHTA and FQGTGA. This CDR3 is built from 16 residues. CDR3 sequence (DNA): TGTGCCAGCAGTCCTACAGGGTCGGGTTCCTACAATGAGCAGTTCTTC. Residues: CASSPTGSGSYNEQFF.

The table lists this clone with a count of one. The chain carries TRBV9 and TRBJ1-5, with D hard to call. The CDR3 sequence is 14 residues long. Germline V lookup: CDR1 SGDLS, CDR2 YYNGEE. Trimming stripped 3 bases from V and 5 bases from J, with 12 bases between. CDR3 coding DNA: TGTGCCAGCAGCGGGCCTCCTGGGGATCAGCCCCAGCATTTT. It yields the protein CASSGPPGDQPQHF. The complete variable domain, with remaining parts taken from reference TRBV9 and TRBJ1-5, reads DSGVTQTPKHLITATGQRVTLRCSPRSGDLSVYWYQQSLDQGLQFLIQYYNGEERAKGNILERFSAQQFPDLHSELNLSSLELGDSALYFCASSGPPGDQPQHFGDGTRLSIL.

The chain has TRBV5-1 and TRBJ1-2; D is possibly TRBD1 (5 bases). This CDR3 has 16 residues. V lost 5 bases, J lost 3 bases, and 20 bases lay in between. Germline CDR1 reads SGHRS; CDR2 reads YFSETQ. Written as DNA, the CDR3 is TGCGCCAGCAGGCCTGAGCGGGGCCGAGACGACTATGGCTACACCTTC. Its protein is CASRPERGRDDYGYTF.

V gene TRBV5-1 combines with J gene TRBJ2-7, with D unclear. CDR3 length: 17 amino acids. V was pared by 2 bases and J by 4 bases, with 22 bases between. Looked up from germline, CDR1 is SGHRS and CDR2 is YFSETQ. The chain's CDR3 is CASSFSLAALVNYEQYF. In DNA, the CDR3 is TGCGCCAGCAGCTTCTCCCTGGCAGCCCTCGTAAATTACGAGCAGTACTTC.

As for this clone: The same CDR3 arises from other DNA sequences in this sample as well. The CDR3, as DNA: TGCGCCAGCAGCCAAGGTATCGTAGAGACCCAGTACTTC. This gives the protein CASSQGIVETQYF. This chain connects TRBV4-1 to TRBJ2-5; no firm D call. CDR1 is MGHRA, CDR2 YSYEKL, per germline. Between the trimmed V and J ends, which lost 1 base and 4 bases, there was a span of 7 bases. This CDR3 has 13 residues.

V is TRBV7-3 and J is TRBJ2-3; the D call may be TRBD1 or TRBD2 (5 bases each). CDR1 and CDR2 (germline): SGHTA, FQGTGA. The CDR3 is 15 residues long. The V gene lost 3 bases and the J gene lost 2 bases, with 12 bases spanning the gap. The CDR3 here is CASSLVGVVTDTQYF. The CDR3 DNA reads TGTGCCAGCAGCTTGGTGGGGGTGGTCACAGATACGCAGTATTTT.

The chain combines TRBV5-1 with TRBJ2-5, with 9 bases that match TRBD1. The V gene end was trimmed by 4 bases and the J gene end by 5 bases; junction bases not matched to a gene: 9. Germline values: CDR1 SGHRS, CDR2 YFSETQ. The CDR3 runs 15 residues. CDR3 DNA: TGCGCCAGCAGCAACCCGACAGGGGGACGGGAGACCCAGTACTTC. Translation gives CASSNPTGGRETQYF.

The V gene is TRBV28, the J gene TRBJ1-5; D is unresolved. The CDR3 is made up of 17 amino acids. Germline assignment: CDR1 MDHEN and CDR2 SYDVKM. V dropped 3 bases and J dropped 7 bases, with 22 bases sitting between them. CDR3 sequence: CASSFYPSSGSGQPQHF. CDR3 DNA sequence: TGTGCCAGCAGTTTTTATCCATCGTCTGGCTCTGGCCAGCCCCAGCATTTT.

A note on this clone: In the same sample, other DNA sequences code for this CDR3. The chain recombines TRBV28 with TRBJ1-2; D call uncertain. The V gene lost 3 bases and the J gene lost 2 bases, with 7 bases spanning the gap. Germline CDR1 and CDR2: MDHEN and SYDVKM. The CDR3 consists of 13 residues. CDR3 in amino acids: CASSFKGNYGYTF. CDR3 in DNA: TGTGCCAGCAGTTTTAAGGGCAACTATGGCTACACCTTC.

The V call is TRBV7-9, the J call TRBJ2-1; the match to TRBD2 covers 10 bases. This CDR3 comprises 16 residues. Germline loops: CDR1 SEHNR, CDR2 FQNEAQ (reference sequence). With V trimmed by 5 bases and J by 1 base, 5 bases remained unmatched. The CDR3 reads CASSQNSGRSYNEQFF. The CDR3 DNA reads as TGTGCCAGCAGCCAAAATAGCGGGAGGTCCTACAATGAGCAGTTCTTC.